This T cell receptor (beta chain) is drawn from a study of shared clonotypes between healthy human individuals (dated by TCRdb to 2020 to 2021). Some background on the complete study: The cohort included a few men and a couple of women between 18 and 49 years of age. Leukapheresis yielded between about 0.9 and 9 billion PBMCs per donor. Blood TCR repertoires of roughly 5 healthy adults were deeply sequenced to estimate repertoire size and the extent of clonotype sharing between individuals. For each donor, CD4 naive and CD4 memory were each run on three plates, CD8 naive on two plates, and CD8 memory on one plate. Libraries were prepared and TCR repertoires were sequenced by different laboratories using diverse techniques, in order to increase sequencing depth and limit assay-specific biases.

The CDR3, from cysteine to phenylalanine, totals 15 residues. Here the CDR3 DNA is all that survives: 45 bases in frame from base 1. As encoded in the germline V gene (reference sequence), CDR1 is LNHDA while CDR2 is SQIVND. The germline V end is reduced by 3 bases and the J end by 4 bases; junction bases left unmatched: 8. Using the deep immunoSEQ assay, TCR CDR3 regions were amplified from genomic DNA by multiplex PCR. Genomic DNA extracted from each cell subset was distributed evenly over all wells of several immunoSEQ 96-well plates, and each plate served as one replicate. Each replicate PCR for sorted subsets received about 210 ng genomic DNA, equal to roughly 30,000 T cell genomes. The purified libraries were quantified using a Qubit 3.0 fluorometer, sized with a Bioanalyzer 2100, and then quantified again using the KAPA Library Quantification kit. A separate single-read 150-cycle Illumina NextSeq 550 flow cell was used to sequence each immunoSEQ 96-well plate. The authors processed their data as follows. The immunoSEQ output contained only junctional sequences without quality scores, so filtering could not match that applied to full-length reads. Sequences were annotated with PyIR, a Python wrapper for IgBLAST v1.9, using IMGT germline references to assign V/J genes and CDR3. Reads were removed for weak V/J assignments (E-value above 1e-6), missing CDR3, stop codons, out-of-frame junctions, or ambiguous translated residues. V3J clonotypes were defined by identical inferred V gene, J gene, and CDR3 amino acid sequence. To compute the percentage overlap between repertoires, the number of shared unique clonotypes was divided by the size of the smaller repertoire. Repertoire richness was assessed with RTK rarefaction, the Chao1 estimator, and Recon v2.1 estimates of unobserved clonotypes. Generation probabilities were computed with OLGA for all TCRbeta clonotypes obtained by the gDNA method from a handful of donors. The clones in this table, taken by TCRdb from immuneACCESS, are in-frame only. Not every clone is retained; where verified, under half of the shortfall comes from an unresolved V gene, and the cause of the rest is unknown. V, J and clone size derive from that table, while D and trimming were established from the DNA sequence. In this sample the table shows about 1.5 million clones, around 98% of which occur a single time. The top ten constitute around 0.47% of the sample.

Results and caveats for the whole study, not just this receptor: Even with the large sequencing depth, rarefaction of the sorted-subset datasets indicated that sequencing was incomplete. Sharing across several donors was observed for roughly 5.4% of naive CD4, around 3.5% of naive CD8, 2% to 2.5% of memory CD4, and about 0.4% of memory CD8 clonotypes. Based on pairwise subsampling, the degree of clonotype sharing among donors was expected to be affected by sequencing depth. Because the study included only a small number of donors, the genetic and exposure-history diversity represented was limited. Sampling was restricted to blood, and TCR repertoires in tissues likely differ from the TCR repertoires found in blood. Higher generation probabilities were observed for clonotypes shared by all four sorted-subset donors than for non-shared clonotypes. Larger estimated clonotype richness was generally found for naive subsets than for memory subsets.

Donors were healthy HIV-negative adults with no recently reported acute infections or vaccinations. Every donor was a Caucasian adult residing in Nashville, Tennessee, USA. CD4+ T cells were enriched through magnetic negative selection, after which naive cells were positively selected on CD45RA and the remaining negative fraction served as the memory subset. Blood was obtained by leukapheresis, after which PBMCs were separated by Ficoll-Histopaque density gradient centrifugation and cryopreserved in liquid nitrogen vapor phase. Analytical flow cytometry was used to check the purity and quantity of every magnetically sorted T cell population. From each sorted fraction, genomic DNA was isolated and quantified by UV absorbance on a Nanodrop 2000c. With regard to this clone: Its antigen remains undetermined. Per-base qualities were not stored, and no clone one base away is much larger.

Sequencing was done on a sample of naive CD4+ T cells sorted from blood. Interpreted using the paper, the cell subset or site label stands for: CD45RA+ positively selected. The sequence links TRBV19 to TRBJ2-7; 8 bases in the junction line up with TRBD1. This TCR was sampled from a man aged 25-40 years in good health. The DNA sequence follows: TGTGCCAGTAGTATTGTTGGGACAGGCAGATACGAGCAGTACTTC. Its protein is CASSIVGTGRYEQYF.